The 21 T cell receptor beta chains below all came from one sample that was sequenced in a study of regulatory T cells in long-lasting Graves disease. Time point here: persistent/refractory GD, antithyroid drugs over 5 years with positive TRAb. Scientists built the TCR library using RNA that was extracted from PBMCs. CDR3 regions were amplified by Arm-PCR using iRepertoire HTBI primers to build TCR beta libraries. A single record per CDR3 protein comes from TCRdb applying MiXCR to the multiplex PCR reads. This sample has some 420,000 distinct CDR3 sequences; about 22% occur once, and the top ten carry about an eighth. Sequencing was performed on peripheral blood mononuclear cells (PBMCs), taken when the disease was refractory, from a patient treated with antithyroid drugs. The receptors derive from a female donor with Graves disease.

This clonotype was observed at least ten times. DNA of the CDR3: TGTGCCATCACCGGACAGGACACCGGGGAGCTGTTTTTT. It specifies CAITGQDTGELFF. V and J are TRBV10-3 and TRBJ2-2, with 7 bases aligning to TRBD1. V shed 7 bases, J shed 3 bases, and the junction held 2 bases outside the gene matches. This CDR3 has 13 residues. Germline V gene sequence: CDR1 ENHRY, CDR2 SYGVKD.

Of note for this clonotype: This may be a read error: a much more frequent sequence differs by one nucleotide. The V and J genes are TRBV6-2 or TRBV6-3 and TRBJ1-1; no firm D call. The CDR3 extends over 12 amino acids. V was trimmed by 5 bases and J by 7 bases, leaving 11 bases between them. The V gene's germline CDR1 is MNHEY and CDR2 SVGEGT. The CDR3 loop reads CASSLGRLEAFF. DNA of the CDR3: TGTGCCAGCAGTCTCGGCAGACTTGAAGCTTTCTTT.

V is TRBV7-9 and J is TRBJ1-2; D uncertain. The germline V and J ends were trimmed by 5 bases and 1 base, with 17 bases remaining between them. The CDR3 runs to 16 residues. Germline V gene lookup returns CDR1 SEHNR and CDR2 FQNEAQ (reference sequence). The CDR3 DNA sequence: TGTGCCAGCAGCCCGCTTGACCGGGCCAATAACTATGGCTACACCTTC. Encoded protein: CASSPLDRANNYGYTF.

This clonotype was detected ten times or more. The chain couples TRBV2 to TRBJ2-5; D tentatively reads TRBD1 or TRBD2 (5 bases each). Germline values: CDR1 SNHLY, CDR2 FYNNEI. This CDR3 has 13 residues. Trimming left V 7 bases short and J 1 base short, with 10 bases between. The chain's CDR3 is CASTRDAQETQYF. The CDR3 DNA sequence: TGTGCCAGCACGAGGGACGCCCAAGAGACCCAGTACTTC.

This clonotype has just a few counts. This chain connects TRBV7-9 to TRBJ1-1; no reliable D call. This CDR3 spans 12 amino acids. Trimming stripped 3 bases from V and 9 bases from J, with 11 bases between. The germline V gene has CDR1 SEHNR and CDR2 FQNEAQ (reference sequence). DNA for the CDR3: TGTGCCAGCAGCTTGGATGGACGAAAAGCTTTCTTT. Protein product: CASSLDGRKAFF.

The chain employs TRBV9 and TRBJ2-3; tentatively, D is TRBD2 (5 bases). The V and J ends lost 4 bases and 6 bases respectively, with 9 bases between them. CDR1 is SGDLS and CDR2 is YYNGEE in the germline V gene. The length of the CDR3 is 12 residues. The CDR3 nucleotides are TGTGCCAGCAGCTTCACGGGGGATACGCAGTATTTT. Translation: CASSFTGDTQYF.

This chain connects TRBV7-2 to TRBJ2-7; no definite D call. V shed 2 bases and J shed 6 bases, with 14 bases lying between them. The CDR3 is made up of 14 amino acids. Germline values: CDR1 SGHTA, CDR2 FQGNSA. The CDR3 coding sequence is TGTGCCAGCAGCTTAAAGACCATACTTCCCGAGCAGTACTTC. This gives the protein CASSLKTILPEQYF.

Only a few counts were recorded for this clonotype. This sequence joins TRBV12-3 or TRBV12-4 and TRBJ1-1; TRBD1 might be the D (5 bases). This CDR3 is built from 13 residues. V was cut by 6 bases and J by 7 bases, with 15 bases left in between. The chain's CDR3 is CASSPGRNDEAFF. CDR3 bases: TGTGCCAGCAGCCCGGGACGGAATGATGAAGCTTTCTTT.

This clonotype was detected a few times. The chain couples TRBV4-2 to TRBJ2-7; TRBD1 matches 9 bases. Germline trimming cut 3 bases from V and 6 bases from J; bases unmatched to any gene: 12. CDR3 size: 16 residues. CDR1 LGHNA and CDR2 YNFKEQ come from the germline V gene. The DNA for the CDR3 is TGTGCCAGCAGCCAGGTACCGGGACAGGGATTTGCCGAGCAGTACTTC. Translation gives CASSQVPGQGFAEQYF.

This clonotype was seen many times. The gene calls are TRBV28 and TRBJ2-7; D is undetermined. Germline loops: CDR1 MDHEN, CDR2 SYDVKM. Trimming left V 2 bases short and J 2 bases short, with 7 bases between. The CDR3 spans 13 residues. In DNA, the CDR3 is TGTGCCAGCAGTTTACCTCGAGCCTACGAGCAGTACTTC. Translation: CASSLPRAYEQYF.

For the CDR3, the DNA is TGCGCCAGCAGCCAACCTCGGGACAGCGATAATGAAAAACTGTTTTTT. Amino acid sequence: CASSQPRDSDNEKLFF. This chain links TRBV4-1 with TRBJ1-4; 7 nucleotides agree with TRBD1. CDR3 length: 16 amino acids. Germline values: CDR1 MGHRA, CDR2 YSYEKL. Trimming removed 2 bases from V and 4 bases from J; junction bases left unmatched: 7.

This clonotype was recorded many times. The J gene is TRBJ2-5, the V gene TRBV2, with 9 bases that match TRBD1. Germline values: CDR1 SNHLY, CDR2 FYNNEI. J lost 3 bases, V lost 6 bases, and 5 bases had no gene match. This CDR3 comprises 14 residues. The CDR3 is CASSPGQGKETQYF. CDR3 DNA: TGTGCCAGCAGCCCGGGACAGGGCAAAGAGACCCAGTACTTC. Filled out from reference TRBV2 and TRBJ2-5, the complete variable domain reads EPEVTQTPSHQVTQMGQEVILRCVPISNHLYFYWYRQILGQKVEFLVSFYNNEISEKSEIFDDQFSVERPDGSNFTLKIRSTKLEDSAMYFCASSPGQGKETQYFGPGTRLLVL.

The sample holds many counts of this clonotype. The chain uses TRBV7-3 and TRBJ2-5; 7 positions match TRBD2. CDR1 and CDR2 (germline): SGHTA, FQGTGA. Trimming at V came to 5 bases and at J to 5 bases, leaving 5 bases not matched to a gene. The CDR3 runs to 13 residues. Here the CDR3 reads CASSRGVEETQYF. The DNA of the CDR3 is TGTGCCAGCAGCCGGGGGGTAGAGGAGACCCAGTACTTC.

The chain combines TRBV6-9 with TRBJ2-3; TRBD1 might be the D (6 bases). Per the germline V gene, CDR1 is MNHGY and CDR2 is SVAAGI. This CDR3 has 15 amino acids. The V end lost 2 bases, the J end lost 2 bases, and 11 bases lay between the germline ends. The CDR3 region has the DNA TGTGCCAGCAGTTATAAGAGGGGGTACACAGATACGCAGTATTTT. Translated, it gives CASSYKRGYTDTQYF.

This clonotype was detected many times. CDR3 residues: CASSLPGDRGSLNTEAFF. CDR3 sequence (DNA): TGTGCCAGCAGTTTGCCCGGGGACAGGGGGTCCTTGAACACTGAAGCTTTCTTT. This chain joins TRBV28 and TRBJ1-1, with 11 nucleotides matching TRBD1. J lost 0 bases, V lost 3 bases, and 9 bases had no gene match. The germline V gene encodes CDR1 MDHEN and CDR2 SYDVKM. This CDR3 is 18 amino acids long.

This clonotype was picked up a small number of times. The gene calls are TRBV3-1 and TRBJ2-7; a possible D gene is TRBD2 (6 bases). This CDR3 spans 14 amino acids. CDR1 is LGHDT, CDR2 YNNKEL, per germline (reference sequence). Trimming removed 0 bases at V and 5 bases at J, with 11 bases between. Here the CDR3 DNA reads TGTGCCAGCAGCCAAGAACTGAGGAGGGACGAGCAGTACTTC. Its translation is CASSQELRRDEQYF.

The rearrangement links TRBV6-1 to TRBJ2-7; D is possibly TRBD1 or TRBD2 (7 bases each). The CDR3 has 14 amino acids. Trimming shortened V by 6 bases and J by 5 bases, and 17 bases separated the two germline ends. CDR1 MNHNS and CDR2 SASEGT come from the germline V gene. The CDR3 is CASSPAGGVDEQYF. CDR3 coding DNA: TGTGCCAGCAGCCCCGCAGGGGGGGTGGACGAGCAGTACTTC.

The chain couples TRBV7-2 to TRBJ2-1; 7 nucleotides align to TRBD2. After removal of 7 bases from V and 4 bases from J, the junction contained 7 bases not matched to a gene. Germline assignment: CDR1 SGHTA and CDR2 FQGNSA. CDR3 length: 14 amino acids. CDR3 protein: CASKLSGLYNEQFF. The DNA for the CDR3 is TGTGCCAGCAAGCTTAGCGGGTTATACAATGAGCAGTTCTTC.

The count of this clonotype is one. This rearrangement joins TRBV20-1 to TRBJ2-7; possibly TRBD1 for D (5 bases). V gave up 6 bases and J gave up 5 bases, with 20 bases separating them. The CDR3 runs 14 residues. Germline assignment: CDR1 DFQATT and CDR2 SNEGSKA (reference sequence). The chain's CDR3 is CSANNPKGFHEQYF. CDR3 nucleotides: TGCAGTGCGAACAACCCCAAGGGGTTCCACGAGCAGTACTTC.

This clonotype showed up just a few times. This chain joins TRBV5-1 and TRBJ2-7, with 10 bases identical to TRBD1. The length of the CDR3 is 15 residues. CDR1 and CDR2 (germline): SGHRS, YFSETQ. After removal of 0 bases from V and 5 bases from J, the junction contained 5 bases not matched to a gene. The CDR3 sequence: CASSLETGGLDEQYF. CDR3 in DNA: TGCGCCAGCAGCTTGGAGACAGGGGGCTTGGACGAGCAGTACTTC.

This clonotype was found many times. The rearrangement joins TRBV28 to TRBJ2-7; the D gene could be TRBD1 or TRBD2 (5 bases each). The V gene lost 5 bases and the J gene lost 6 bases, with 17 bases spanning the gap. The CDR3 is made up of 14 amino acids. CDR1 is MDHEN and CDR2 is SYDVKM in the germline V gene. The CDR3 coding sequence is TGTGCCAGCAGTATCCGGGCCCATGGGACCGAGCAGTACTTC. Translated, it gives CASSIRAHGTEQYF. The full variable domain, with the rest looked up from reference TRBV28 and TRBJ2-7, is DVKVTQSSRYLVKRTGEKVFLECVQDMDHENMFWYRQDPGLGLRLIYFSYDVKMKEKGDIPEGYSVSREKKERFSLILESASTNQTSMYLCASSIRAHGTEQYFGPGTRLTVT.